A single sample is the source of the 2 T cell receptor beta chains below, sequenced in a study of type 1 regulatory T cells. No antigens are known for them. One entry per CDR3 protein results from TCRdb running MiXCR on the reads. The table records roughly 25,000 distinct CDR3 sequences, 55% to 75% of them present only once. The sample taken for sequencing was cultured T cells, either the whole culture or a sorted T cell fraction (not recorded which). Documented subset: Tr1-enriched cell product generated in vitro against host alloantigens. Receptor source: a human donor in good health.

The chain couples TRBV5-1 to TRBJ2-7; tentatively, D is TRBD1 or TRBD2 (5 bases each). Germline-derived CDR1 and CDR2 are SGHRS and YFSETQ. The CDR3 spans 18 residues. V lost 7 bases and J lost 1, with 27 bases in between. Written as DNA, the CDR3 is TGCGCCAGCGCTCCGGGACCTGCCCAATCCCCGTGGTCCTACGAGCAGTACTTC. This encodes CASAPGPAQSPWSYEQYF.

J is TRBJ2-5 and V is TRBV5-4, with D tentatively TRBD1 (6 bases). CDR3 length: 14 residues. V shed 4 bases and J shed 0 bases, with 10 bases lying between them. In germline, CDR1 is SGHNT, CDR2 YYREEE (reference sequence). DNA of the CDR3: TGTGCCAGCAGCAGGACAGTGTACCAAGAGACCCAGTACTTC. The encoded protein is CASSRTVYQETQYF.